This T cell receptor (beta chain) was recorded in a study of cytomegalovirus exposure and HLA in healthy donors. Study details: Roughly 180 million T cells yielded some 120 million unique TCR beta sequences in earlier analysis. Unique TCRs numbering some 80 million, obtained from HLA-typed donors, made up an early data release.

Overall study results and limits: Later genetic work tied a missense DCLRE1C variant to beta-chain V and J trimming. Among TCR beta chains, those listed as cytomegalovirus-associated numbered over 150.

Losses at the gene ends were 0 bases for V and 2 bases for J; bases not matched to a gene: 8. CDR1 MGHRA and CDR2 YSYEKL come from the germline V gene. The CDR3 is made up of 17 amino acids. This clone has just one count. Antigen specificity is unknown. This PCR relied on a set of 60 Vbeta primers and 13 Jbeta primers. Sequencing was performed with immunoSEQ multiplex PCR; in TCRdb, only in-frame clones are kept and a portion is missing. The sample lists 130,000 to 150,000 clones, approximately 80% seen once, with over 2% in the top ten. Sequencing was done on a sample of PBMCs. This receptor was taken from a woman aged 18-35 years in good health and CMV-seropositive. The chain combines TRBV4-1 with TRBJ2-5, with 8 bases aligning to TRBD2. As DNA, the CDR3 is TGCGCCAGCAGCCAAGAGTTCGGCGGGGGGATACAAGAGACCCAGTACTTC. The encoded protein is CASSQEFGGGIQETQYF.